Listed below are T cell receptor beta chains from one sample, sequenced in a study of T cells in Graves' hyperthyroidism and ophthalmopathy. MiXCR, applied by TCRdb to the multiplex PCR reads, yields one record per CDR3 protein. The table has fewer than 500,000 distinct CDR3 sequences, roughly 15% seen once. The sample comprised blood. The source is a young man with Graves' ophthalmopathy. Both conserved end residues are part of each CDR3. The D gene is left open where the match is weak. The listing skips clone size in some rows; elsewhere it reads once, few, many or a size class.

abundance	d_gene	v_gene	j_gene	CDR3nt	CDR3aa
many	.	TRBV2	TRBJ2-3	TGTGCCAGCATAGGGGGGAAAGATACGCAGTATTTT	CASIGGKDTQYF
many	.	TRBV6-1	TRBJ1-1	TGTGCCAGCAGTACGGGCGGGTTCAGGGGAGGGAACACTGAAGCTTTCTTT	CASSTGGFRGGNTEAFF
many	.	TRBV24-1	TRBJ2-1	TGTGCCACCTCTGGGCTCTACAATGAGCAGTTCTTC	CATSGLYNEQFF
many	.	TRBV5-1	TRBJ2-5	TGCGCCAGCAGCTGGATCGAGACCCAGTACTTC	CASSWIETQYF
many	TRBD2	TRBV20-1	TRBJ2-7	TGCAGTGCTAAAGGACTAGCGGGGGCCGGGGCCTACGAGCAGTACTTC	CSAKGLAGAGAYEQYF
.	.	TRBV9	TRBJ2-4	TGTGCCAGCAGCGAGTCGGACTCGAGAGGGACCAAAAACATTCAGTACTTC	CASSESDSRGTKNIQYF
.	.	TRBV6-1	TRBJ2-1	TGTGCCAGCAGTGAAGCAATGGGAAGGAATGAGCAGTTCTTC	CASSEAMGRNEQFF
many	TRBD1	TRBV20-1	TRBJ2-7	TGCAGTGCTAGAGGTGACAGGGGGCCCGAGCAGTACTTC	CSARGDRGPEQYF
many	.	TRBV5-1	TRBJ2-7	TGCGCCAGCAGCTTGAGCACAGGGTCCGAGCAGTACTTC	CASSLSTGSEQYF
many	TRBD2	TRBV18	TRBJ2-3	TGTGCCAGCTCACCACTGACTAGCGGTAGCACAGATACGCAGTATTTT	CASSPLTSGSTDTQYF
many	.	TRBV20-1	TRBJ2-7	TGCAGTGCTAGAGATCCCATGACCGACTACGACCAGTACTTC	CSARDPMTDYDQYF
.	TRBD2	TRBV27	TRBJ2-2	TGTGCCAGCAGTTTTCGGACTAGCGGGACCCGGGAGCTGTTTTTT	CASSFRTSGTRELFF
many	.	TRBV6-1	TRBJ2-5	TGTGCCAGCAGTCCCGGAGGGGGGTCCGAAGAGACCCAGTACTTC	CASSPGGGSEETQYF
.	TRBD1	TRBV28	TRBJ2-5	TGTGCCAGCAGTTTAGGGGGACAGGGTGGCCAAGAGACCCAGTACTTC	CASSLGGQGGQETQYF
many	.	TRBV30	TRBJ1-5	TGTGCCTGGAGGGAAAGCGGAGGGGGGCCCCAGCATTTT	CAWRESGGGPQHF
many	TRBD1	TRBV3-1	TRBJ2-1	TGTGCCAGCAGCCAAACAGGGGGCGAGCAGTTCTTC	CASSQTGGEQFF
many	.	TRBV20-1	TRBJ2-3	TGCGGGGGGAGCACAGATACGCAGTATTTT	CGGSTDTQYF
once	TRBD1	TRBV7-2	TRBJ1-5	TGTGCCAGCAGCAAAGGGACAGGGGGCCATCAGCCCCAGCATTTT	CASSKGTGGHQPQHF
few	.	TRBV3-1	TRBJ1-1	TGTGCCAGCAGCCCCCGCGGCAGGGTGTCTGGCACTGAAGCTTTCTTT	CASSPRGRVSGTEAFF
many	.	TRBV5-1	TRBJ1-1	TGCGCCAGCAGCTCCTTGTGGGGGGACCTCTCGGCTGAAGCTTTCTTT	CASSSLWGDLSAEAFF